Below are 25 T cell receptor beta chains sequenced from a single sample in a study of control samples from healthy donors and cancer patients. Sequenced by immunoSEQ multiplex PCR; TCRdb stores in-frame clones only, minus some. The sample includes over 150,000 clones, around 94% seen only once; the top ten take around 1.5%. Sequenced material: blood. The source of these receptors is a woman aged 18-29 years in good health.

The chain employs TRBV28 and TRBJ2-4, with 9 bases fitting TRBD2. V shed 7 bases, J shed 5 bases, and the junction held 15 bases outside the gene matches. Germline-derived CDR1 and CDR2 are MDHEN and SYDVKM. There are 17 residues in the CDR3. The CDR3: CASTSAGIAGEENIQYF. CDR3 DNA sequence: TGTGCCAGCACTTCGGCGGGGATAGCGGGAGAGGAAAACATTCAGTACTTC. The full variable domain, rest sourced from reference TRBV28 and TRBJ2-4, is DVKVTQSSRYLVKRTGEKVFLECVQDMDHENMFWYRQDPGLGLRLIYFSYDVKMKEKGDIPEGYSVSREKKERFSLILESASTNQTSMYLCASTSAGIAGEENIQYFGAGTRLSVL.

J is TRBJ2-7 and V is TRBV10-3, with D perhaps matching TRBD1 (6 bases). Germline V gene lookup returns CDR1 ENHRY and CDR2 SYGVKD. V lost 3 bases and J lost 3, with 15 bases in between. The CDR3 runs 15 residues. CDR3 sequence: CAISDLTGVLYEQYF. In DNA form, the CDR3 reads TGTGCCATCAGTGATTTGACAGGAGTTCTCTACGAGCAGTACTTC.

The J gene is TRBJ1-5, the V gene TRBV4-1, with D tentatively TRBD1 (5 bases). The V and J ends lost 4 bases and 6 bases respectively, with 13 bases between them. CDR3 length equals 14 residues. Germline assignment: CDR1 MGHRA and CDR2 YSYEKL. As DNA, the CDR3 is TGCGCCAGCAGCCCCTCCGGGGCAAGTCAGCCCCAGCATTTT. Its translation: CASSPSGASQPQHF.

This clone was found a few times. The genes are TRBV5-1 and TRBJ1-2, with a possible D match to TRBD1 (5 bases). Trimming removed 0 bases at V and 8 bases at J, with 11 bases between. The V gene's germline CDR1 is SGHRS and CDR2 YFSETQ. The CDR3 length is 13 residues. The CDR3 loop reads CASSLAVGTGYTF. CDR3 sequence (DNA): TGCGCCAGCAGCTTGGCCGTCGGGACCGGCTACACCTTC.

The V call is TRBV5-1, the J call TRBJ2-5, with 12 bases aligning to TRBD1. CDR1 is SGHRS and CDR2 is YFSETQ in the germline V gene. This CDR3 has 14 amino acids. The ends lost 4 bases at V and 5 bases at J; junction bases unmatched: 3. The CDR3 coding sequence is TGCGCCAGCAGCCCGGGACAGGGGGCCGAGACCCAGTACTTC. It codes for CASSPGQGAETQYF.

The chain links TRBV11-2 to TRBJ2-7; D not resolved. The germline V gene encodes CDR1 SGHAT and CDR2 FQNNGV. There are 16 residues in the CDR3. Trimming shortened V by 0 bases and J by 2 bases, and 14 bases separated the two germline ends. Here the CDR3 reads CASSLDQTARPYEQYF. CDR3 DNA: TGTGCCAGCAGCTTAGATCAGACGGCCAGACCCTACGAGCAGTACTTC.

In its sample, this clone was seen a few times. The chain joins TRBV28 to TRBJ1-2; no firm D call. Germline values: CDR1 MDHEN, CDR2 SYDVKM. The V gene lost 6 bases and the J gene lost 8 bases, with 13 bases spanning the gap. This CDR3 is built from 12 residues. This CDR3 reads CASRERPEGYTF. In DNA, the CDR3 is TGTGCCAGCAGGGAGAGGCCCGAGGGCTACACCTTC.

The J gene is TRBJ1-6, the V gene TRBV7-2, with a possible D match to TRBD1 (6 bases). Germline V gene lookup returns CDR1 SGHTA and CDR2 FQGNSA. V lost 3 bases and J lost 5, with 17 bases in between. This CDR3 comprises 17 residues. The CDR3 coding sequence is TGTGCCAGCAGCTTTGCCAATCCGGGACAAAATAATTCACCCCTCCACTTT. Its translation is CASSFANPGQNNSPLHF.

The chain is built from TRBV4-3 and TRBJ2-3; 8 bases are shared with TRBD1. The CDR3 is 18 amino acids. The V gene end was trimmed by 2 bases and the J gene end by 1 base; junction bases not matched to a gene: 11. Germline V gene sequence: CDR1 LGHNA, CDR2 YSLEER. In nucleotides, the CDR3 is TGCGCCAGCAGCCAACAAACCACAGGGGGAAGGGGCACAGATACGCAGTATTTT. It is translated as CASSQQTTGGRGTDTQYF.

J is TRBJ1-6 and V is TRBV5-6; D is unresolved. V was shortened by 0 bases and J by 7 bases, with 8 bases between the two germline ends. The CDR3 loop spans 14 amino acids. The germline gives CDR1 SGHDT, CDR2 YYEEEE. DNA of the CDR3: TGTGCCAGCAGCTTGGGGGCTGACAATTCACCCCTCCACTTT. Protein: CASSLGADNSPLHF.

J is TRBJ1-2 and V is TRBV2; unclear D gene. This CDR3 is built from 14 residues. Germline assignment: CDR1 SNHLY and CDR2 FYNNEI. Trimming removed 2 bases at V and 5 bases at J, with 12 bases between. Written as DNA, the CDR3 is TGTGCCAGCAGTGAAATTGACACCAGTTATGGCTACACCTTC. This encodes CASSEIDTSYGYTF.

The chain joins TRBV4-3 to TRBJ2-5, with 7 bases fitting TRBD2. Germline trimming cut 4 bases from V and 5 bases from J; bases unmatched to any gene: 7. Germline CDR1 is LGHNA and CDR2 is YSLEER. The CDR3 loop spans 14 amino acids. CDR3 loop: CASSRTTSAETQYF. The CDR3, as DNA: TGCGCCAGCAGCCGTACTACTAGCGCGGAGACCCAGTACTTC.

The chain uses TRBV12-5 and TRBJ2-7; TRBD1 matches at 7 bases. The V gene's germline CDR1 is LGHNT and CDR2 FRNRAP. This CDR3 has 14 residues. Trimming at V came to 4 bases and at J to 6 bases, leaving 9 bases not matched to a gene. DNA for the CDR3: TGTGCTAGTGGTTCCACAGGGGCTTGGCGCGAGCAGTACTTC. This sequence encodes CASGSTGAWREQYF.

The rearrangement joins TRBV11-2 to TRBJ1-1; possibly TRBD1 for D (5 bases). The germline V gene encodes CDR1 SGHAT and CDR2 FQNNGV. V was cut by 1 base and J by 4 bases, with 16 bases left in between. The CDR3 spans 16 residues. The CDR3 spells CASSLGLGRGATEAFF. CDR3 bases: TGTGCCAGCAGCTTAGGATTGGGGAGGGGTGCCACTGAAGCTTTCTTT.

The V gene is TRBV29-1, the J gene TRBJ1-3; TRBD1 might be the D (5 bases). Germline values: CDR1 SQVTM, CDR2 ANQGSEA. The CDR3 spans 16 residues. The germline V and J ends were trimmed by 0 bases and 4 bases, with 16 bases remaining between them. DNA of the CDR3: TGCAGCGTTGAAGATTCAGCCCCCGGGGCGGGAAACACCATATATTTT. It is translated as CSVEDSAPGAGNTIYF.

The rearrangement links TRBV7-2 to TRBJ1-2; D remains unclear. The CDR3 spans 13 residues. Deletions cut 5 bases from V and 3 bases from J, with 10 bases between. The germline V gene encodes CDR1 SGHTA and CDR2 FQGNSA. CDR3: CASSPYEYYGYTF. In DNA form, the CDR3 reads TGTGCCAGCAGCCCATATGAATACTATGGCTACACCTTC.

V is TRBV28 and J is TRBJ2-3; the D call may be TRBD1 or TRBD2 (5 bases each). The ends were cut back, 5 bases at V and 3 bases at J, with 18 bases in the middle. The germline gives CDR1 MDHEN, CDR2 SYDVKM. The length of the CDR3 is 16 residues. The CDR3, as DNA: TGTGCCAGCAGTGCCCCCAGGATAGAGGGGACAGATACGCAGTATTTT. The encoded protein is CASSAPRIEGTDTQYF.

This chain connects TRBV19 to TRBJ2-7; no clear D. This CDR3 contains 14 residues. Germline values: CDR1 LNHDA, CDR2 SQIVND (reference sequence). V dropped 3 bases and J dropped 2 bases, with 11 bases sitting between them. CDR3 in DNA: TGTGCCAGTAGTATTCGACCCAAGACCTACGAGCAGTACTTC. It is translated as CASSIRPKTYEQYF.

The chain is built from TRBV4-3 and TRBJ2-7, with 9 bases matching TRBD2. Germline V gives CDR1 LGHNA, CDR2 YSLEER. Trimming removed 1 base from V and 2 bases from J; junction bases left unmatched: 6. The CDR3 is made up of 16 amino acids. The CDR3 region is CASSQGPSGTPYEQYF. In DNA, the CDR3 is TGCGCCAGCAGCCAAGGCCCTAGCGGGACCCCCTACGAGCAGTACTTC.

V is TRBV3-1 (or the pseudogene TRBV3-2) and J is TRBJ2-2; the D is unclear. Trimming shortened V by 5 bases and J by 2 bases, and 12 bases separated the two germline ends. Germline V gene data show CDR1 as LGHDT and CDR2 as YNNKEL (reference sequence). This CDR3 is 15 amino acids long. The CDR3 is CASSARTRNTGELFF. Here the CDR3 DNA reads TGTGCCAGCAGCGCACGGACGAGAAACACCGGGGAGCTGTTTTTT.

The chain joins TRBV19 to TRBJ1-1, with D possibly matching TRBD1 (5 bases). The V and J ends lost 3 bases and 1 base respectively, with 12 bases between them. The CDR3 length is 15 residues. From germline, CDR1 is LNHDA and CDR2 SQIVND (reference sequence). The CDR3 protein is CASSIQGSSNTEAFF. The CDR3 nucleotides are TGTGCCAGTAGTATTCAGGGCTCCTCGAACACTGAAGCTTTCTTT.

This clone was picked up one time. The CDR3 protein is CASSESAGGYNEQFF. CDR3 nucleotides: TGTGCCAGCAGTGAATCCGCGGGGGGGTACAATGAGCAGTTCTTC. V usage is TRBV2 and J usage is TRBJ2-1, with 9 nucleotides matching TRBD2. V gave up 2 bases and J gave up 4 bases; unmatched junction bases: 3. CDR3 size: 15 residues. Germline loops: CDR1 SNHLY, CDR2 FYNNEI.

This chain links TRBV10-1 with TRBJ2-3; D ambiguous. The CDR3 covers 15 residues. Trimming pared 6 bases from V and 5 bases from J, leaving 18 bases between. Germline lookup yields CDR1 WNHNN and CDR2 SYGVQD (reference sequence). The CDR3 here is CASSPGPPWEDTQYF. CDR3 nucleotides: TGCGCCAGCAGCCCCGGACCGCCATGGGAAGATACGCAGTATTTT.

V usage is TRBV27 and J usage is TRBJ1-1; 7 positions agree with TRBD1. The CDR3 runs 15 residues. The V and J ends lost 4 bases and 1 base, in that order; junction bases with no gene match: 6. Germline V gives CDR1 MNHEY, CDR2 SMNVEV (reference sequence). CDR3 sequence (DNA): TGTGCCAGCAGTTCTCCCGACAGGGAGAACACTGAAGCTTTCTTT. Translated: CASSSPDRENTEAFF.

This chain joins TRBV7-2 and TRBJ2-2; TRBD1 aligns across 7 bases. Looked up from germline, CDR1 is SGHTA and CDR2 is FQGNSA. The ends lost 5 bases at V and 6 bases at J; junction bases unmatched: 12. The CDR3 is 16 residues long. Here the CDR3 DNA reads TGTGCCAGCAGCACGTCCGGGACAGAGGTTTCCGGGGAGCTGTTTTTT. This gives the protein CASSTSGTEVSGELFF.